Listed below are T cell receptor beta chains from one sample, sequenced in a study of identical twins. TCRdb reprocessed the 5' RACE reads via MiXCR and lists one record per CDR3 protein. The table records about 660,000 distinct CDR3 sequences, 8.5% to 9% of them present only once. The same data also contributed to another study, on yellow fever vaccine responses in identical twins.

The sequencing sample was made of PBMCs. These receptors were taken from a woman aged 18-29 years in good health. The CDR3 runs from the conserved cysteine through the conserved F or W. D genes are given only for firm matches. Some rows mark clone size as missing; the rest say once, few, many or name a class of expanded clone.

j_gene | abundance | d_gene | v_gene | CDR3aa | CDR3nt
TRBJ2-5 | . | . | TRBV10-1 | CASSEGTQAWGETQYF | TGCGCCAGCAGTGAGGGTACACAGGCTTGGGGAGAGACCCAGTACTTC
TRBJ1-1 | . | . | TRBV7-8 | CASDGGPRTEAFF | TGTGCCAGCGACGGGGGGCCGAGGACTGAAGCTTTCTTT
TRBJ2-1 | . | . | TRBV25-1 | CASRPSGVYNEQFF | TGTGCCAGCCGTCCTTCTGGGGTTTACAATGAGCAGTTCTTC
TRBJ2-7 | many | TRBD1 | TRBV28 | CASSLTTGGSYEQYF | TGTGCCAGCAGTTTAACGACAGGGGGCTCCTACGAGCAGTACTTC
TRBJ2-6 | . | . | TRBV3-1 | CASCKQDTSSGANVLTF | TGTGCCTCCTGCAAGCAGGACACCAGCTCTGGGGCCAACGTCCTGACTTTC
TRBJ2-1 | few | TRBD2 | TRBV11-2 | CASGRTSGGAVAYNEQFF | TGTGCCAGCGGACGGACCAGCGGGGGGGCCGTGGCCTACAATGAGCAGTTCTTC
TRBJ1-2 | many | . | TRBV2 | CASSEAPGGSNYGYTF | TGTGCCAGCAGTGAAGCGCCCGGGGGATCCAACTATGGCTACACCTTC
TRBJ2-5 | . | TRBD2 | TRBV6-5 | CASSYSLYGRTQETQYF | TGTGCCAGCAGTTATTCCCTCTACGGGAGGACTCAAGAGACCCAGTACTTC
TRBJ2-7 | once | . | TRBV5-5 | CASSENIYEQYF | TGTGCCAGCAGCGAGAACATCTACGAGCAGTACTTC
TRBJ1-5 | . | . | TRBV5-1 | CASSPPGTAQPQHF | TGCGCCAGCAGCCCCCCGGGGACCGCTCAGCCCCAGCATTTT
TRBJ2-1 | few | . | TRBV19 | CASSNNGLGNNEQFF | TGTGCCAGTAGTAACAACGGGCTAGGAAACAATGAGCAGTTCTTC
TRBJ1-4 | few | TRBD1 | TRBV27 | CASRDRDNEKLFF | TGTGCCAGCCGGGACAGAGATAATGAAAAACTGTTTTTT
TRBJ2-3 | many | . | TRBV14 | CASSQRLTDTQYF | TGTGCCAGCAGCCAACGTCTGACAGATACGCAGTATTTT
TRBJ2-3 | . | TRBD2 | TRBV11-1 | CASSYAGGHGTDTQYF | TGTGCCAGCAGCTACGCGGGGGGCCATGGCACAGATACGCAGTATTTT
TRBJ2-5 | few | TRBD1 | TRBV5-5 | CASSSGNRGQETQYF | TGTGCCAGCAGCTCGGGTAACAGGGGGCAAGAGACCCAGTACTTC
TRBJ2-2 | few | . | TRBV10-3 | CAISEGAGTENTGELFF | TGTGCCATCAGTGAGGGGGCGGGGACGGAGAACACCGGGGAGCTGTTTTTT
TRBJ2-1 | . | TRBD1 | TRBV7-6 | CASSPRDRPNEQFF | TGTGCCAGCAGCCCCAGGGACAGGCCCAATGAGCAGTTCTTC
TRBJ1-4 | . | . | TRBV18 | CASSLTGPSEKLFF | TGTGCCAGCTCACTAACGGGACCCAGCGAAAAACTGTTTTTT
TRBJ2-7 | few | . | TRBV3-1 | CASSQARLGVFHEQYF | TGTGCCAGCAGCCAAGCCCGGCTGGGGGTCTTTCACGAGCAGTACTTC
TRBJ1-2 | . | . | TRBV14 | CASSQDRVGYYGYTF | TGTGCCAGCAGCCAAGATCGGGTCGGATACTATGGCTACACCTTC
TRBJ2-7 | many | TRBD1 | TRBV10-3 | CAITRTGVTDEQYF | TGTGCCATCACCCGGACAGGGGTAACCGACGAGCAGTACTTC
TRBJ2-1 | few | . | TRBV4-2 | CASSQEGGVGPEQFF | TGTGCCAGCAGCCAAGAAGGGGGAGTCGGTCCTGAGCAGTTCTTC
TRBJ2-7 | few | . | TRBV12-3/TRBV12-4 | CASSFRRSYGEQYF | TGTGCCAGCAGTTTTAGGCGGTCCTACGGGGAGCAGTACTTC
TRBJ1-3 | . | . | TRBV6-1 | CASRVDSSGNTIYF | TGTGCCAGCAGGGTTGACAGCTCTGGAAACACCATATATTTT
TRBJ1-2 | . | . | TRBV6-2/TRBV6-3 | CASSYDRTNYGYTF | TGTGCCAGCAGTTACGACAGGACTAACTATGGCTACACCTTC
TRBJ1-3 | few | . | TRBV3-1 | CASSARGINTIYF | TGTGCCAGCAGCGCTAGGGGTATCAACACCATATATTTT
TRBJ2-5 | few | TRBD1 | TRBV15 | CATSRGAGGRETQYF | TGTGCCACCAGCAGAGGTGCAGGGGGACGGGAGACCCAGTACTTC
TRBJ2-3 | few | . | TRBV7-2 | CASSLTSFTDTQYF | TGTGCCAGCAGCTTAACGAGTTTCACAGATACGCAGTATTTT
TRBJ1-1 | many | . | TRBV6-5 | CASSYLGGGNTEAFF | TGTGCCAGCAGTTACCTCGGCGGGGGGAACACTGAAGCTTTCTTT
TRBJ1-6 | . | . | TRBV5-1 | CASSLEQNSPLHF | TGCGCCAGCAGCTTGGAGCAGAATTCACCCCTCCACTTT
TRBJ2-5 | few | . | TRBV7-2 | CASSLAGELYQETQYF | TGTGCCAGCAGCTTAGCGGGAGAACTGTACCAAGAGACCCAGTACTTC
TRBJ2-7 | few | TRBD1 | TRBV4-1 | CASSPSLGTGSYEQYF | TGCGCCAGCAGCCCGAGCCTAGGGACAGGGTCCTACGAGCAGTACTTC
TRBJ2-3 | few | TRBD1 | TRBV29-1 | CSAHRGDVTDTQYF | TGCAGCGCACACAGGGGGGACGTCACAGATACGCAGTATTTT
TRBJ1-2 | . | . | TRBV27 | CASSNTPGGYGYTF | TGTGCCAGCAGCAATACCCCGGGTGGCTATGGCTACACCTTC
TRBJ2-1 | . | . | TRBV28 | CASGWGSNEQFF | TGTGCCAGCGGGTGGGGGTCCAATGAGCAGTTCTTC
TRBJ2-7 | many | TRBD1 | TRBV7-9 | CASSFGQGSNEQYF | TGTGCCAGCAGCTTCGGACAGGGTTCGAACGAGCAGTACTTC
TRBJ2-7 | many | . | TRBV28 | CASSLLMDYEQYF | TGTGCCAGCAGTTTACTGATGGATTACGAGCAGTACTTC
TRBJ2-7 | . | TRBD1 | TRBV6-1 | CASSNRGLTYEQYF | TGTGCCAGCTCTAACAGGGGGCTAACCTACGAGCAGTACTTC
TRBJ2-1 | many | TRBD1 | TRBV24-1 | CATSDSAGTGGYNEQFF | TGTGCCACCAGTGATTCCGCCGGGACAGGGGGCTACAATGAGCAGTTCTTC
TRBJ1-3 | few | . | TRBV12-3/TRBV12-4 | CASSWGALGNTIYF | TGTGCCAGCAGTTGGGGGGCTCTTGGAAACACCATATATTTT
TRBJ1-6 | . | TRBD1 | TRBV14 | CASSQDRGQAGSPLHF | TGTGCCAGCAGCCAAGACAGAGGACAGGCCGGTTCACCCCTCCACTTT